This TCR beta chain was profiled in a study of tumor T cells in aggressive B-cell lymphoma. Assay: immunoSEQ multiplex PCR; the TCRdb copy retains only in-frame clones and omits some. The top ten hold about 4.5% of the sample, which has almost 800 clones, roughly 90% seen once. Germline assignment: CDR1 ENHRY and CDR2 SYGVKD. V trimming: 4 bases; J trimming: 8 bases; junction bases outside the gene matches: 8. The CDR3 loop spans 14 amino acids. The receptor comes from an adult with diffuse large B cell lymphoma. The sequenced material came from tumor tissue. The rearrangement links TRBV10-3 to TRBJ2-1; 7 bases are a match to TRBD2. The CDR3 coding sequence is TGTGCCATCAGTGTCAGGGACTATCGGCATGAGCAGTTCTTC. Translating gives CAISVRDYRHEQFF.